Included here is one T cell receptor (beta chain) sequence, with context. This record belongs to a study of blood T cell repertoires in COVID-19. About the research overall: COVID-19 samples, acute and convalescent, were from the United States, Italy and Spain. In each case, the material was cDNA or gDNA derived from T cells, B-cell-depleted T cells, or PBMCs.

In the original workflow: For nucleated cells, counts were estimated from reference gene primer amplification. Assay used: immunoSEQ multiplex PCR; TCRdb lists only in-frame clones, some missing. V, J and clone size derive from that table, while D and trimming were established from the DNA sequence. Found here are about 120,000 clones, roughly four fifths of them singletons; the top ten hold 9.5% to 13%. The CDR3 is made up of 16 amino acids. The V gene lost 1 base and the J gene lost 2 bases, with 9 bases spanning the gap. Looked up from germline, CDR1 is LGHDT and CDR2 is YNNKEL (reference sequence).

The TCR sequence derives from a human donor in a cohort sampled during active COVID-19. Sequencing was performed on peripheral blood. The gene calls are TRBV3-1 (or the pseudogene TRBV3-2) and TRBJ1-6, with D possibly matching TRBD1 (5 bases). The chain's CDR3 is CASSQVPGTYNSPLHF. CDR3 sequence (DNA): TGTGCCAGCAGCCAAGTACCAGGGACCTATAATTCACCCCTCCACTTT.